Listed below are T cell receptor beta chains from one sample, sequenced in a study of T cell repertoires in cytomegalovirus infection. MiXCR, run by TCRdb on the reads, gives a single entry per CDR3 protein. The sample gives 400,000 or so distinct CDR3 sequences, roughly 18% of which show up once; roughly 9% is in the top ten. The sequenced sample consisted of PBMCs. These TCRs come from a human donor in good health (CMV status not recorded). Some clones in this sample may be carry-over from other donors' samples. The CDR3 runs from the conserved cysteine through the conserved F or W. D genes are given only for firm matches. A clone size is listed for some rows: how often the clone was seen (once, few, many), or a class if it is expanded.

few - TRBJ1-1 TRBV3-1 TGTGCCAGTCAGAAAAGGGGGGTCGGCACTGAAGCTTTCTTT CASQKRGVGTEAFF
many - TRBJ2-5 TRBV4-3 TGCGCCAGCAGCCAAGTACCGGGTCAGGGAGAGACCCAGTACTTC CASSQVPGQGETQYF
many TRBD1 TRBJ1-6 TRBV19 TGTGCCAGTAAGCCCCCGGGACAGGGAAATTCACCCCTCCACTTT CASKPPGQGNSPLHF
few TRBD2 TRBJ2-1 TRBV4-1 TGCGCCAGCAGCCAAGGACCACTAGCGGGGGGTAATGAGCAGTTCTTC CASSQGPLAGGNEQFF
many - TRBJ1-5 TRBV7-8 TGTGCCAGCAACCCCGACAGCCGCAATCAGCCCCAGCATTTT CASNPDSRNQPQHF
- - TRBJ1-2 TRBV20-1 TGCAGTGCTAGAGCCTGGGAAGAGGTCGGGTATGGCTACACCTTC CSARAWEEVGYGYTF
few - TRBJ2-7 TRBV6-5 TGTGCCAGCAGTTCCCTTGACGAGCAGTACTTC CASSSLDEQYF
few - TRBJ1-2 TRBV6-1 TGTGCCAGCAGTCGCTACACAGGGTCCTATGGCTACACCTTC CASSRYTGSYGYTF
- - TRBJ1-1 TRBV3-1 TGTGCCAGCAGCCAAGAGTCGCTGACTGAAGCTTTCTTT CASSQESLTEAFF
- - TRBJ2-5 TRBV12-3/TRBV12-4 TGTGCCAGCACCCCGACGGGAAGGTACCAAGAGACCCAGTACTTC CASTPTGRYQETQYF
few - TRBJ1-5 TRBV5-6 TGTGCCAGCAGCTTGGGGCCGTATAGGAGCAATCAGCCCCAGCATTTT CASSLGPYRSNQPQHF
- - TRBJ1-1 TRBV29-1 TGCAGCGTTGATAAGGGGCCCAACACTGAAGCTTTCTTT CSVDKGPNTEAFF
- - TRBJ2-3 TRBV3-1 TGTGCCAGCAGCCAAGACCAGCAGGATACGCAGTATTTT CASSQDQQDTQYF
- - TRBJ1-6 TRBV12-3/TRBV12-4 TGTGCCAGCTGTGACCTCCCTAATTCACCCCTCCACTTT CASCDLPNSPLHF
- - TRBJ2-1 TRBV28 TGTGCCACCCACGGGGCCGCCACCCACAATGAGCAGTTCTTC CATHGAATHNEQFF
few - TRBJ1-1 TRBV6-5 TGTGCCAGCAGCCCACCACCGGGGCGGAGCACTGAAGCTTTCTTT CASSPPPGRSTEAFF
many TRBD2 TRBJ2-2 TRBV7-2 TGTGCCAGCAGCTTTACTAGCGGGAAGGGCGGGGAGCTGTTTTTT CASSFTSGKGGELFF
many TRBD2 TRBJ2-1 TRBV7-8 TGTGCCAGCAGTTGGACTAGGGGCCAACGACTCACAACTAATGAGCAGTTCTTC CASSWTRGQRLTTNEQFF
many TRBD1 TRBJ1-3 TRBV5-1 TGCGCCAGCAGCTTGTCTCCCAGGGGGCCTGGAAACACCATATATTTT CASSLSPRGPGNTIYF
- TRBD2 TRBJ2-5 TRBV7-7 TGTGCCAGCAGCCCCGGGGCAGCGGGATTCCTGAGGGAGACCCAGTACTTC CASSPGAAGFLRETQYF
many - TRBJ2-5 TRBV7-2 TGTGCCAGCAGCACAAGCGGCCCCGGGGAGACCCAGTACTTC CASSTSGPGETQYF
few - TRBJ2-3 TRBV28 TGTGCCAGCTGGGGTCTGGCCACAGATACGCAGTATTTT CASWGLATDTQYF
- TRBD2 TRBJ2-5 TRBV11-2 TGTGCCAGCAGCTCTCATCGTAGCGGGAAGGGGGAGACCCAGTACTTC CASSSHRSGKGETQYF
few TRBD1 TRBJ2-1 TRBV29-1 TGCAGCGCCCACTACAGGGGTAACTACAATGAGCAGTTCTTC CSAHYRGNYNEQFF
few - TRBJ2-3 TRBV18 TGTGCCAGCTCAGCCAACACAGATACGCAGTATTTT CASSANTDTQYF
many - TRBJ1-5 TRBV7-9 TGTGCCAGCAGCTTAGACACCTATCAGCCCCAGCATTTT CASSLDTYQPQHF
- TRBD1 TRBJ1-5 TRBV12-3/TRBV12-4 TGTGCCAGCAGTTCCGACGGGACAGGGTATAGCAATCAGCCCCAGCATTTT CASSSDGTGYSNQPQHF
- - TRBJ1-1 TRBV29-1 TGCAGCGTTCGGGATAACATTGAAGCTTTCTTT CSVRDNIEAFF
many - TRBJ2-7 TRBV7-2 TGTGCCAGCAGCTTAAGGGGGGGATACGAGCAGTACTTC CASSLRGGYEQYF
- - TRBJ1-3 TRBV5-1 TGCGCCAGCAGCTTGGCAGAGATCAACTCTGGAAACACCATATATTTT CASSLAEINSGNTIYF
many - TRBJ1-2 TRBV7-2 TGTGCCAGCAGCCCCGGAGGAAGCTACACCTTC CASSPGGSYTF
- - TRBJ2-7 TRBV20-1 TGCAGTGCTAGTCAATTTCCTGGGCAGTACTTC CSASQFPGQYF
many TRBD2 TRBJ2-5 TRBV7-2 TGTGCCAGCAGCCTAGGACTAGCGGGCGGGGTGGAGACCCAGTACTTC CASSLGLAGGVETQYF
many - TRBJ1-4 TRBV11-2 TGTGCCAGCAGCTTAACAAACCCAGACGGGTATGAAAAACTGTTTTTT CASSLTNPDGYEKLFF
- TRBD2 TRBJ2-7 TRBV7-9 TGTGCCAGCAGCAAGAACCAGCGGGATAGCGAGCAGTACTTC CASSKNQRDSEQYF
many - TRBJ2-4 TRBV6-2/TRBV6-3 TGTGCCAGCAGCCATGTGGGGGTTGGCATTCAGTACTTC CASSHVGVGIQYF
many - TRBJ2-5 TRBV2 TGTGCCAGCAGTCGACTAGGGCAAGAGACCCAGTACTTC CASSRLGQETQYF
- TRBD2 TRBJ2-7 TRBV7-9 TGTGCCAGCAGCTTAACTAGCGGGTTAGACTTC CASSLTSGLDF
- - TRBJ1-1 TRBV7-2 TGTGCCAGCAGCTTTCTCCAGGACGGTGAAGCTTTCTTT CASSFLQDGEAFF
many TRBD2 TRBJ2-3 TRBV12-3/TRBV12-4 TGTGCCAGCAGTTCCACGGGACTAGCGGGAGACACAGATACGCAGTATTTT CASSSTGLAGDTDTQYF
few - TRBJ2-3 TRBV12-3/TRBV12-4 TGTGCCAGCAGTACCAATAGTGAGGGGGGTCTGGATACGCAGTATTTT CASSTNSEGGLDTQYF